Below are 4 T cell receptor beta chains sequenced from a single sample in a study of shared clonotypes between healthy human individuals. Profiling relied on immunoSEQ multiplex PCR, and the TCRdb table lists in-frame clones only, not all of them. Of around 1,900,000 clones listed, 93% are singletons. Cells designated naive CD8 were CD45RO-negative and were positively selected for CCR7, with terminally differentiated effector memory CD45RA+ cells excluded. Sequencing used naive CD8+ T cells from PBMCs. The receptors come from a man in his late teens or twenties in good health. Some clones in this sample may be carry-over from other donors' samples.

The CDR3 coding sequence is TGCGCCAGCAGCTTGGCTTTTGCTGACAGAGGTTACACAGATACGCAGTATTTT. It is translated as CASSLAFADRGYTDTQYF. This rearrangement joins TRBV5-1 to TRBJ2-3; D is perhaps TRBD1 (5 bases). Germline CDR1 reads SGHRS; CDR2 reads YFSETQ. CDR3 length equals 18 residues. V was shortened by 0 bases and J by 2 bases, with 19 bases between the two germline ends.

The V and J genes are TRBV30 and TRBJ2-7, with 7 nucleotides matching TRBD1. The germline gives CDR1 GTSNPN, CDR2 SVGIG (reference sequence). The ends lost 2 bases at V and 2 bases at J; junction bases unmatched: 9. The CDR3 sequence is 15 residues long. CDR3 nucleotides: TGTGCCTGGAGTCCACCTCCGACAGGGACCTACGAGCAGTACTTC. Translation: CAWSPPPTGTYEQYF.

This clone appeared once. The rearrangement joins TRBV29-1 to TRBJ2-3; D possibly corresponds to TRBD1 (5 bases). V was cut by 8 bases and J by 5 bases, with 11 bases left in between. The CDR3 sequence is 11 residues long. CDR1 and CDR2 (germline): SQVTM, ANQGSEA. CDR3 loop: CSHRQGDTQYF. CDR3 sequence (DNA): TGCAGCCATCGCCAGGGAGATACGCAGTATTTT.

V is TRBV2 and J is TRBJ2-1; D is perhaps TRBD2 (5 bases). Germline V gene sequence: CDR1 SNHLY, CDR2 FYNNEI. The CDR3 spans 12 residues. V gave up 5 bases and J gave up 5 bases, with 7 bases separating them. This chain's CDR3 is CASSPGDNEQFF. The CDR3 bases are TGTGCCAGCAGTCCCGGGGACAATGAGCAGTTCTTC.